The 4 T cell receptor beta chains presented below share a single source sample, sequenced in a study of shared T cell receptors in the human thymus. Sequenced by immunoSEQ multiplex PCR; TCRdb stores in-frame clones only, minus some. The top ten clones hold around 0.0099% of a sample with hundreds of thousands of clones, roughly 90% of them seen once. This same sample was also part of a study on human thymus T cells.

Sequenced: thymocytes. These receptors originate from a boy under two years old with a congenital heart defect.

This clone came up a few times. The chain links TRBV15 to TRBJ2-7; D possibly corresponds to TRBD2 (6 bases). The V gene lost 3 bases and the J gene lost 5 bases, with 20 bases spanning the gap. This CDR3 spans 16 amino acids. Germline CDR1 and CDR2: LNHNV and YYDKDF (reference sequence). The CDR3 nucleotides read TGTGCCACCAGCAGGGTGGGGGGACTCCCGAACCACGAGCAGTACTTC. Protein: CATSRVGGLPNHEQYF.

The J gene is TRBJ2-1, the V gene TRBV27; 7 positions agree with TRBD2. Germline V lookup: CDR1 MNHEY, CDR2 SMNVEV (reference sequence). The CDR3 spans 16 residues. Trimming cost V 2 bases and J 4 bases; bases outside gene matches: 8. CDR3 sequence: CASSLGASGKYNEQFF. The CDR3 DNA follows: TGTGCCAGCAGTTTAGGGGCTAGCGGTAAATACAATGAGCAGTTCTTC.

The chain links TRBV7-2 to TRBJ2-3; TRBD2 matches at 7 bases. In germline, CDR1 is SGHTA, CDR2 FQGNSA. The CDR3 runs 19 residues. Trimming cost V 1 base and J 3 bases; bases outside gene matches: 16. In nucleotides, the CDR3 is TGTGCCAGCAGCTTAGTGGTCGCCCCGGCGGGAGTAACAACAGATACGCAGTATTTT. Translated, it gives CASSLVVAPAGVTTDTQYF.

This chain links TRBV18 with TRBJ2-5; a weak D match, TRBD2 (6 bases). The V end lost 4 bases, the J end lost 5 bases, and 17 bases lay between the germline ends. The CDR3 length is 15 residues. CDR1 and CDR2 (germline): KGHSH, LQKENI. The CDR3 sequence is CASSRRSGVGETQYF. DNA for the CDR3: TGTGCCAGCTCACGCCGGTCGGGGGTAGGGGAGACCCAGTACTTC.